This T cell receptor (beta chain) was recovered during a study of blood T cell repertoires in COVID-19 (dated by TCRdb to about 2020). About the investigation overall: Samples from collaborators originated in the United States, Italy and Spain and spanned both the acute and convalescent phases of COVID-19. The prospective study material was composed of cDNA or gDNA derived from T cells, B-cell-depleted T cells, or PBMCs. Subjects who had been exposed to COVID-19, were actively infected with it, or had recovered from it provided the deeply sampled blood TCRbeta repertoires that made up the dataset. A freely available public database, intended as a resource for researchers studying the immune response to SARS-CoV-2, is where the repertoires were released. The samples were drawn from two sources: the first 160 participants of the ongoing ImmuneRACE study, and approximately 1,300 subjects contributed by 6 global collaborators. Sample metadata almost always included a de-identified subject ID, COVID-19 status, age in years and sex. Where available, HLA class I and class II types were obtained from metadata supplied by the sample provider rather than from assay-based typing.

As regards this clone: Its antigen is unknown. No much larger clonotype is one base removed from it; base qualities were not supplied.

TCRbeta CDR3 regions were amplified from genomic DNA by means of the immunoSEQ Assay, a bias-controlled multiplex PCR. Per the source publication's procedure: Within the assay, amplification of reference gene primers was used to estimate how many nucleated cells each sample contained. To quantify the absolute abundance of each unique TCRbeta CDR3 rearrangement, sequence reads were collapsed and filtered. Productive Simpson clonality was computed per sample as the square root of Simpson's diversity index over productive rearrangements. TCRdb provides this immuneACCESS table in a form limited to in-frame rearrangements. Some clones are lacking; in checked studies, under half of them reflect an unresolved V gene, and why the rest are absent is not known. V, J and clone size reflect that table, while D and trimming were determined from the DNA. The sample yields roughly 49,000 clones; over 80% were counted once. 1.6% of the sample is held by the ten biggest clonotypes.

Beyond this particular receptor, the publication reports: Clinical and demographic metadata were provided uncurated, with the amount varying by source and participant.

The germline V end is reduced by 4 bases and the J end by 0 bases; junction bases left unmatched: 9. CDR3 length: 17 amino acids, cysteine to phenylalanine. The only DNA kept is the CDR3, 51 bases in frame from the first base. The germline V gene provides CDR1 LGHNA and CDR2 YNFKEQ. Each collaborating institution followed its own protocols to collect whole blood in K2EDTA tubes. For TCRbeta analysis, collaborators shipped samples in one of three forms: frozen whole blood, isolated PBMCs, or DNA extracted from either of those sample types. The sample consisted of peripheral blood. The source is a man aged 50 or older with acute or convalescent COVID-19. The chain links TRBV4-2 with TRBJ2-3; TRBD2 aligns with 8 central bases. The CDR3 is CASSPGGGGKSTDTQYF. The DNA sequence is TGTGCCAGCAGCCCGGGGGGGGGAGGAAAGAGCACAGATACGCAGTATTTT.